This is a list of T cell receptor beta chains from one sample in a study of T cells after yellow fever vaccination. Each CDR3 protein is one row after TCRdb ran MiXCR on the 5' RACE reads. The table lists roughly 320,000 distinct CDR3 sequences, about 10% of them singletons. The sample here was CD4+ T cells sorted from PBMCs, taken 45 days after the yellow fever booster vaccination. All receptors come from a man between 18 and 35 years old who received the YFV17D yellow fever vaccine. Both conserved end residues are part of each CDR3. The order of the fields is V gene, D gene, J gene, CDR3 length, clone size, CDR3 protein, CDR3 DNA. The D gene is left open where the match is weak. Size is omitted from some rows. Given values are once, few, many or a class for expanded clones.

>TRBV12-3/TRBV12-4|TRBD1|TRBJ1-4|14|.
CASSIQGVGEKLFF
TGTGCCAGCAGTATCCAGGGGGTCGGCGAAAAACTGTTTTTT
>TRBV18|TRBD2|TRBJ2-1|14|few
CASSRELAEDEQFF
TGTGCCAGCTCTCGGGAGCTAGCGGAGGATGAGCAGTTCTTC
>TRBV5-4|.|TRBJ2-5|14|few
CASSLGHIQETQYF
TGTGCCAGCAGCTTGGGACATATTCAAGAGACCCAGTACTTC
>TRBV5-4|TRBD1|TRBJ2-1|14|few
CASTPGTGGDEQFF
TGTGCCAGCACCCCAGGGACAGGAGGGGATGAGCAGTTCTTC
>TRBV18|.|TRBJ2-1|14|few
CASSPTDGGYEQFF
TGTGCCAGCTCACCAACGGACGGCGGGTATGAGCAGTTCTTC
>TRBV23-1|TRBD1|TRBJ2-7|12|many
CASSQQGDEQYF
TGCGCCAGCAGTCAGCAGGGGGACGAGCAGTACTTC
>TRBV7-9|.|TRBJ2-5|14|.
CASCPAGTEETQYF
TGTGCCAGCTGCCCCGCCGGGACTGAAGAGACCCAGTACTTC
>TRBV27|.|TRBJ1-5|14|few
CASSLSHREGPLGF
TGTGCCAGCAGTTTATCGCACAGAGAGGGGCCACTAGGTTTT
>TRBV12-3/TRBV12-4|TRBD2|TRBJ2-5|14|few
CASTLRGGLETQYF
TGTGCCAGCACCCTGCGGGGGGGGCTGGAGACCCAGTACTTC
>TRBV6-2/TRBV6-3|.|TRBJ1-4|14|many
CASRRPTQGEKLFF
TGTGCCAGCAGACGTCCCACACAGGGTGAAAAACTGTTTTTT
>TRBV4-1|.|TRBJ1-1|14|many
CASSLQRVNTEAFF
TGCGCCAGCAGCCTTCAGAGGGTGAACACTGAAGCTTTCTTT
>TRBV3-1|.|TRBJ2-3|14|.
CASSWERLGDTQYF
TGTGCCAGTTCCTGGGAGCGCCTAGGGGATACGCAGTATTTT
>TRBV12-3/TRBV12-4|.|TRBJ2-1|13|.
CASSLQQNNEQFF
TGTGCCAGCAGTTTACAACAGAACAATGAGCAGTTCTTC
>TRBV11-2|TRBD1|TRBJ2-7|14|.
CASSSPGQGPEQYF
TGTGCCAGCAGCTCCCCCGGACAGGGTCCCGAGCAGTACTTC
>TRBV7-6|TRBD1|TRBJ2-7|16|.
CASSLYSGTGGNEQYF
TGTGCCAGCAGCTTATATTCGGGGACAGGGGGCAACGAGCAGTACTTC
>TRBV10-3|.|TRBJ1-5|14|.
CATTAQGQESPQHF
TGTGCCACCACCGCGCAGGGTCAGGAGTCGCCCCAGCATTTT
>TRBV10-3|TRBD1|TRBJ1-2|14|few
CAISDQQGVGGYTF
TGTGCCATCAGTGATCAACAGGGGGTAGGAGGCTACACCTTC
>TRBV6-2/TRBV6-3|.|TRBJ2-1|16|many
CASSPRSGRSYNEQFF
TGTGCCAGCAGCCCTAGGTCGGGGCGCTCCTACAATGAGCAGTTCTTC
>TRBV5-1|.|TRBJ2-7|13|many
CASSLSDGYEQYF
TGCGCCAGCAGCTTGTCGGACGGGTACGAGCAGTACTTC
>TRBV10-3|TRBD1|TRBJ2-5|14|many
CAIAGQGRKETQYF
TGTGCCATCGCCGGACAGGGGAGGAAAGAGACCCAGTACTTC